This TCR beta chain was sequenced for a study of blood T cells in healthy people across ages. Together with a sample-barcoded 5' primer, a J-beta primer mix was included in a second PCR lasting about 7 to 11 cycles. TCRdb independently ran MiXCR on the 5' RACE reads; one entry per CDR3 protein. The sample shows 920,000 or so distinct CDR3 sequences, roughly 45% of them seen only once. Of note for this clonotype: Its matching antigen is unknown.

V was pared by 5 bases and J by 6 bases, with 23 bases between. Germline-derived CDR1 and CDR2 are SGHTA and FQGTGA. This CDR3 is 16 amino acids long. The sample, 7.5 to 10 milliliters of peripheral blood, was drawn from each donor. Findings and caveats of the study: Getting older went along with TCR beta diversity per million T cells dropping roughly linearly.

This chain connects TRBV7-3 to TRBJ2-7, with D possibly TRBD1 on 7 matching bases. The material sequenced was blood. The receptor was isolated from a woman aged 55 to 70 in good health. CDR3 in DNA: TGTGCCAGCAGCCCTATCGGGGGACAGCCTTCGGGCGAGCAGTACTTC. Translated: CASSPIGGQPSGEQYF. Full variable domain (rest looked up from reference TRBV7-3 and TRBJ2-7): GAGVSQTPSNKVTEKGKYVELRCDPISGHTALYWYRQSLGQGPEFLIYFQGTGAADDSGLPNDRFFAVRPEGSVSTLKIQRTERGDSAVYLCASSPIGGQPSGEQYFGPGTRLTVT.